The next 15 T cell receptor beta chains were all read from a single sample in a study of Ad26.COV2.S vaccination and SARS-CoV-2 variants. Profiled with immunoSEQ multiplex PCR; TCRdb holds only in-frame clones, not every one. This repertoire shows about 350,000 clones, 88% found once; its top ten account for around 6.6%. The treatment here: roughly 18 received Ad26.COV2.S at low or high dose, single or two shots; 5 received placebo; per-sample allocation not given. Specimens were obtained on day 63 following the first vaccine or placebo injection. This material consisted of peripheral blood, taken in a trial of Ad26.COV2.S vaccine versus placebo. The receptor source for this set is a person aged 18-65 years who received the Ad26.COV2.S COVID-19 vaccine or a placebo.

The chain uses TRBV10-3 and TRBJ2-5; 8 bases line up with TRBD1. The J segment lost 2 bases and the V segment lost 8 bases, leaving 7 bases of the junction unmatched. CDR3 size: 14 residues. The germline V gene has CDR1 ENHRY and CDR2 SYGVKD. This CDR3 reads CAIGKGQAQETQYF. The CDR3 coding sequence is TGTGCCATCGGCAAGGGACAGGCACAAGAGACCCAGTACTTC.

This rearrangement joins TRBV27 to TRBJ2-7; 11 bases fit TRBD2. The V gene's germline CDR1 is MNHEY and CDR2 SMNVEV (reference sequence). V trimming: 0 bases; J trimming: 3 bases; junction bases outside the gene matches: 4. This CDR3 comprises 16 residues. For the CDR3, the DNA is TGTGCCAGCAGTTTATCCACTAGCGGGGGTTTCTACGAGCAGTACTTC. It codes for CASSLSTSGGFYEQYF.

This clone came up a few times. V gene TRBV4-3 combines with J gene TRBJ1-5; no clear D gene. Per the germline V gene, CDR1 is LGHNA and CDR2 is YSLEER. V lost 0 bases and J lost 6, with 6 bases in between. The CDR3 consists of 13 residues. CDR3 DNA: TGCGCCAGCAGCCAAGATCGGGCTCAGCCCCAGCATTTT. Protein sequence: CASSQDRAQPQHF.

V and J are TRBV11-3 and TRBJ2-1; no clear D. CDR1 SGHNT and CDR2 YENEEA come from the germline V gene. There are 13 residues in the CDR3. Deletions cut 5 bases from V and 6 bases from J, with 11 bases between. CDR3 in amino acids: CASSGSLLNEQFF. CDR3 coding DNA: TGTGCCAGCAGCGGCTCGCTCCTCAATGAGCAGTTCTTC.

J is TRBJ2-7 and V is TRBV10-1; 8 nucleotides match TRBD1. From germline, CDR1 is WNHNN and CDR2 SYGVQD (reference sequence). With 2 bases clipped from V and 6 bases from J, the junction kept 3 bases outside the gene matches. CDR3 length: 13 amino acids. CDR3 in DNA: TGCGCCAGCAGTGAGGGCAGGGGGCGCGAGCAGTACTTC. Translating gives CASSEGRGREQYF.

The rearrangement uses TRBV2 and TRBJ2-1; 8 nucleotides line up with TRBD2. The CDR3 has 16 residues. V trimming: 6 bases; J trimming: 7 bases; junction bases outside the gene matches: 14. Per germline, CDR1 SNHLY and CDR2 FYNNEI. This CDR3 is CASSTRAAGGGNEQFF. The CDR3 coding sequence is TGTGCCAGCAGCACCAGGGCGGCGGGAGGTGGGAATGAGCAGTTCTTC.

The rearrangement links TRBV30 to TRBJ1-1, with D possibly TRBD1 on 5 matching bases. V was pared by 1 base and J by 1 base, with 7 bases between. Germline V gene data show CDR1 as GTSNPN and CDR2 as SVGIG (reference sequence). This CDR3 spans 13 amino acids. The CDR3 region has the DNA TGTGCCTGGAGTGGCGGGGGGAACACTGAAGCTTTCTTT. Translation: CAWSGGGNTEAFF.

In DNA, the CDR3 is TGTGCCAGCAGCTTGGTGGGCACCACCTCTGGAAACACCATATATTTT. Encoded protein: CASSLVGTTSGNTIYF. The rearrangement links TRBV5-6 to TRBJ1-3; no clear D. V was pared by 0 bases and J by 0 bases, with 10 bases between. The CDR3 sequence is 16 residues long. The germline gives CDR1 SGHDT, CDR2 YYEEEE.

The rearrangement links TRBV28 to TRBJ1-5; tentative D call: TRBD1 (6 bases). Germline V CDR1 and CDR2: MDHEN, SYDVKM. This CDR3 region has 13 residues. Trimming removed 10 bases from V and 6 bases from J, with 16 bases in between. The DNA for the CDR3 is TGTGCCACCACGACCCAGGGGAGTCAGCCCCAGCATTTT. It encodes CATTTQGSQPQHF.

This clone was seen once. The junction differs from germline at one of its ends, possibly a read error. V and J are TRBV11-3 and TRBJ2-2; D remains unclear. The CDR3 runs to 15 residues. Germline lookup yields CDR1 SGHNT and CDR2 YENEEA. The CDR3 bases are TGTGCCAGCAGCTCCCAGGACCGGAACACCTGGGAGCTGTTTTTT. It yields the protein CASSSQDRNTWELFF.

This chain connects TRBV5-6 to TRBJ1-5, with D perhaps TRBD1 (6 bases). The CDR3 contains 13 residues. Germline lookup yields CDR1 SGHDT and CDR2 YYEEEE. The V end was cut by 3 bases, the J end by 7 bases, with 11 bases between. The CDR3 bases are TGTGCCAGCAGCTCAGCAGGGGACCAGCCCCAGCATTTT. Translating it yields CASSSAGDQPQHF. Supplemented by reference TRBV5-6 and TRBJ1-5, the full variable domain reads DAGVTQSPTHLIKTRGQQVTLRCSPKSGHDTVSWYQQALGQGPQFIFQYYEEEERQRGNFPDRFSGHQFPNYSSELNVNALLLGDSALYLCASSSAGDQPQHFGDGTRLSIL.

The rearrangement joins TRBV14 to TRBJ2-2; maybe TRBD2 (6 bases). CDR1 and CDR2 from the germline V gene are SGHDN and FVKESK. The CDR3 is 15 residues long. V dropped 4 bases and J dropped 3 bases, with 12 bases sitting between them. CDR3 DNA: TGTGCCAGCAGCCGGTCTCCGGGGGACACCGGGGAGCTGTTTTTT. This codes for CASSRSPGDTGELFF.

About this clone itself: A junction end diverges from the germline sequence, so it may reflect a read error. The V and J genes are TRBV7-2 and TRBJ2-2; no clear D. The CDR3 spans 14 residues. Germline-derived CDR1 and CDR2 are SGHTA and FQGNSA. This CDR3 is CASSLIMNPGELFF. CDR3 nucleotides: TGTGCCAGCAGCTTAATTATGAACCCCGGGGAGCTGTTTTTT.

The gene calls are TRBV4-3 and TRBJ2-1; the D is unclear. The germline gives CDR1 LGHNA, CDR2 YSLEER. This CDR3 has 15 residues. Trimming stripped 7 bases from V and 0 bases from J, with 13 bases between. CDR3 sequence (DNA): TGCGCCAGCAACAAGGGTGGTAGCTCCTACAATGAGCAGTTCTTC. Translating it yields CASNKGGSSYNEQFF.

V and J are TRBV12-3 or TRBV12-4 and TRBJ2-1; D gene ambiguous. Between the trimmed V and J ends, which lost 5 bases and 6 bases, there was a span of 5 bases. This CDR3 comprises 11 residues. CDR3 sequence: CASSPSNEQFF. In nucleotides, the CDR3 is TGTGCCAGCAGTCCCAGCAATGAGCAGTTCTTC.